This T cell receptor beta chain originates from a study of cytomegalovirus exposure and HLA in healthy donors. As for the study in general: About 85 million unique TCR sequences came from HLA-typed donors in an early release.

Study-level points and caveats: Sequencing depth roughly uniform across donors was assumed in presence/absence analyses.

CDR3 length: 14 residues. V was clipped by 6 bases and J by 4 bases; unmatched bases: 7. Germline CDR1 reads LNHDA; CDR2 reads SQIVND (reference sequence). On this clone: The antigen remains undetermined.

Primers for the PCR totalled 60 Vbeta and 13 Jbeta. Under the authors' procedure: Unique TCR beta chains numbered around 80 million in a later analysis, with roughly 11 million shared. Sequenced by immunoSEQ multiplex PCR; TCRdb stores in-frame clones only, minus some. D and trimming were read from the DNA, whereas the V and J calls and clone size are those reported in that table. The sample shows about 210,000 clones, approximately 79% of them seen only once. The rearrangement uses TRBV19 and TRBJ2-5; TRBD2 agrees at 8 bases. This TCR derives from a male donor in good health and CMV-seronegative. Sequencing was performed on PBMCs. For the CDR3, the DNA is TGTGCCAGTAGATCACTCGCGGGAGGAGAGACCCAGTACTTC. It encodes CASRSLAGGETQYF.